Listed here are 27 T cell receptor beta chains from one sample, sequenced in a study of liver allograft versus peripheral blood T cells. Study-wide context: Repertoires of T cell receptors in transplanted livers were compared with recipients' peripheral blood repertoires.

Each CDR3 protein is one row after TCRdb ran MiXCR on the reads. The data contain 9,500 to 13,000 distinct CDR3 sequences, about 23% of them singletons. These receptor sequences come from a human patient who had a liver transplant. Some T cells may possibly be graft donor cells.

The chain uses TRBV20-1 and TRBJ1-4; D is unclear. Germline V CDR1 and CDR2: DFQATT, SNEGSKA (reference sequence). V shed 1 base and J shed 4 bases, with 16 bases lying between them. The CDR3 is 16 amino acids. CDR3 sequence reads: CSARGGGLAGNEKLFF. The CDR3 nucleotides are TGCAGTGCTAGAGGCGGAGGGCTGGCGGGTAATGAAAAACTGTTTTTT.

CDR3 bases: TGTGCCAGCAGTTTAGCGGGACAGGGCTATGGCTACACCTTC. Its protein is CASSLAGQGYGYTF. The chain couples TRBV12-3 or TRBV12-4 to TRBJ1-2; 9 positions match TRBD1. After removal of 0 bases from V and 4 bases from J, the junction contained 0 bases not matched to a gene. The CDR3 sequence is 14 residues long.

This clonotype is labeled medium-sized. V gene TRBV15 combines with J gene TRBJ1-6, with 8 nucleotides matching TRBD1. The CDR3 sequence is 15 residues long. The germline V gene encodes CDR1 LNHNV and CDR2 YYDKDF (reference sequence). J gave up 6 bases and V 2 bases, and 3 bases lay outside the gene matches. CDR3 protein: CATSRPGQGNSPLHF. CDR3 nucleotide sequence: TGTGCCACCAGCAGACCTGGACAGGGTAATTCACCCCTCCACTTT.

The rearrangement uses TRBV20-1 and TRBJ1-1; D is uncertain. Trimming removed 0 bases from V and 2 bases from J, with 10 bases in between. Germline V lookup: CDR1 DFQATT, CDR2 SNEGSKA (reference sequence). The CDR3 has 14 amino acids. The CDR3 region has the DNA TGCAGTGCTAGAGAGGGAGGCCCCAACACTGAAGCTTTCTTT. Residues: CSAREGGPNTEAFF.

In its sample, this clonotype was seen a few times. The V call is TRBV27, the J call TRBJ1-5, with TRBD1 matching over 12 bases. The CDR3 extends over 20 amino acids. The junction had 13 bases not matched to a gene; V was cut back by 2 bases and J by 2 bases. Looked up from germline, CDR1 is MNHEY and CDR2 is SMNVEV (reference sequence). This CDR3 is CASSLRGGDRGRGRNQPQHF. The CDR3 DNA is TGTGCCAGCAGTTTAAGGGGCGGGGACAGGGGGCGTGGACGCAATCAGCCCCAGCATTTT.

This clonotype is medium-sized (0.01 to 0.1%) by share. DNA of the CDR3: TGTGCCATCATCGCGGACGTCGGTCTTGGGCATGGCTACACCTTC. This codes for CAIIADVGLGHGYTF. The genes are TRBV10-3 and TRBJ1-2; D is ambiguous. The length of the CDR3 is 15 residues. V lost 7 bases, J lost 6 bases, and 21 bases lay in between. Per germline, CDR1 ENHRY and CDR2 SYGVKD.

In this sample, this clonotype turned up a few times. This sequence joins TRBV6-5 and TRBJ2-7; the match to TRBD2 covers 8 bases. CDR3 length: 13 residues. The trim removed 4 bases at V and 6 bases at J, leaving 5 bases unmatched. The germline V gene encodes CDR1 MNHEY and CDR2 SVGAGI. The CDR3 coding sequence is TGTGCCAGCAGTTTTAGCGGGGCCAGCGAGCAGTACTTC. Translated: CASSFSGASEQYF.

About this clonotype itself: This may be a read error, as it is one base from a much larger clone. V usage is TRBV6-1 and J usage is TRBJ2-1, with D maybe TRBD1 (5 bases). V lost 4 bases to trimming and J lost 10 bases, with 14 bases between them. Germline V gives CDR1 MNHNS, CDR2 SASEGT. The CDR3 consists of 13 residues. This chain's CDR3 is CASSVSRAREQFF. The CDR3 DNA follows: TGTGCCAGCAGTGTCAGCAGGGCCCGAGAGCAGTTCTTC.

The J gene is TRBJ2-7, the V gene TRBV7-2; D is perhaps TRBD1 (5 bases). The CDR3 runs 14 residues. Germline assignment: CDR1 SGHTA and CDR2 FQGNSA. V dropped 6 bases and J dropped 2 bases, with 14 bases sitting between them. The CDR3 sequence: CASRSTVDPYEQYF. The CDR3 DNA reads TGTGCCAGCAGATCGACAGTAGATCCCTACGAGCAGTACTTC.

For this clonotype: Lacking the conserved final phenylalanine or tryptophan, this CDR3 likely reflects a read error. The V gene is TRBV10-3, the J gene TRBJ2-5, with a weak D call TRBD1 (6 bases). Germline lookup yields CDR1 ENHRY and CDR2 SYGVKD. CDR3 length: 16 amino acids. The V and J ends lost 2 bases and 0 bases respectively, with 13 bases between them. CDR3 DNA sequence: TGTGCCATCAGTGAGGTAGGGGACATCGACCAAGAGACCCAGTACTTA. Amino acid sequence: CAISEVGDIDQETQYL.

This clonotype is deemed medium-sized. The chain carries TRBV6-1 and TRBJ1-2; D is possibly TRBD1 (5 bases). Germline CDR1 MNHNS, CDR2 SASEGT. V was shortened by 0 bases and J by 4 bases, with 9 bases between the two germline ends. CDR3 size: 14 residues. For the CDR3, the DNA is TGTGCCAGCAGTGAAGCTGGCAGGGCCTATGGCTACACCTTC. It codes for CASSEAGRAYGYTF.

This clonotype is judged medium-sized. V gene TRBV27 combines with J gene TRBJ1-3, with D possibly being TRBD1 (6 bases). Germline CDR1 and CDR2: MNHEY and SMNVEV (reference sequence). V was clipped by 11 bases and J by 1 base, with 15 bases between them. The CDR3 totals 14 residues. DNA of the CDR3: TGTGCCTGCCCAGGGGTCGGGTCTGGAAACACCATATATTTT. Translation: CACPGVGSGNTIYF.

By share, this clonotype counts as medium-sized. The rearrangement joins TRBV24-1 to TRBJ2-2; D unclear. The germline V gene encodes CDR1 KGHDR and CDR2 SFDVKD. This CDR3 spans 13 amino acids. V dropped 3 bases and J dropped 3 bases, with 4 bases sitting between them. CDR3 in DNA: TGTGCCACCAGTGATCTGGACACCGGGGAGCTGTTTTTT. It is translated as CATSDLDTGELFF.

The chain couples TRBV5-6 to TRBJ2-7; D is perhaps TRBD1 (6 bases). V lost 1 base to trimming and J lost 5 bases, with 13 bases between them. The CDR3 length is 14 residues. CDR1 and CDR2 from the germline V gene are SGHDT and YYEEEE. Here the CDR3 reads CASSLLGAQDEQYF. CDR3 bases: TGTGCCAGCAGCTTGCTGGGGGCGCAGGACGAGCAGTACTTC.

This clonotype is labeled as large. The chain couples TRBV13 to TRBJ1-1; no clear D. Germline V gives CDR1 PRHDT, CDR2 FYEKMQ (reference sequence). CDR3 length: 15 amino acids. Trimming pared 4 bases from V and 1 base from J, leaving 13 bases between. The CDR3 bases are TGTGCCAGCAGCTCGTGGAGGACGGGGAACACTGAAGCTTTCTTT. It encodes CASSSWRTGNTEAFF.

There are a few counts of this clonotype. The chain is built from TRBV6-6 and TRBJ1-2; 11 bases map to TRBD1. This CDR3 spans 14 amino acids. Germline V CDR1 and CDR2: MNHNY, SVGAGI (reference sequence). J was trimmed by 5 bases and V by 2 bases; bases with no gene match: 1. The DNA for the CDR3 is TGTGCCAGCAGTTACAGGGACAGGGGGTATGGCTACACCTTC. Protein sequence: CASSYRDRGYGYTF.

By share of the sample, this clonotype is medium-sized (0.01 to 0.1%). The rearrangement uses TRBV6-2 or TRBV6-3 and TRBJ1-1, with D perhaps TRBD1 (5 bases). The CDR3 spans 13 residues. V gave up 9 bases and J gave up 2 bases, with 13 bases separating them. From germline, CDR1 is MNHEY and CDR2 SVGEGT. The CDR3 nucleotides are TGTGCCAGTCTACAGGCCGGAAACACTGAAGCTTTCTTT. Protein product: CASLQAGNTEAFF.

The chain has TRBV7-9 and TRBJ2-1; 7 nucleotides match TRBD1. Germline assignment: CDR1 SEHNR and CDR2 FQNEAQ (reference sequence). V dropped 6 bases and J dropped 7; count of bases not matched to a gene: 12. The CDR3 is 15 residues long. CDR3 sequence reads: CASRRGTARINEQFF. The CDR3 DNA reads TGTGCCAGCAGAAGAGGGACAGCGAGGATAAATGAGCAGTTCTTC.

This clonotype is judged medium-sized. The chain joins TRBV6-5 to TRBJ1-1, with TRBD1 identical over 7 bases. Germline assignment: CDR1 MNHEY and CDR2 SVGAGI. There are 15 residues in the CDR3. V trimming: 0 bases; J trimming: 5 bases; junction bases outside the gene matches: 6. The CDR3 loop is CASSYSGTGATEAFF. DNA for the CDR3: TGTGCCAGCAGTTACTCGGGAACAGGGGCTACTGAAGCTTTCTTT.

This clonotype is medium-sized by share. The V and J genes are TRBV29-1 and TRBJ2-1; unclear D gene. Looked up from germline, CDR1 is SQVTM and CDR2 is ANQGSEA. Trimming pared 3 bases from V and 5 bases from J, leaving 11 bases between. The CDR3 is 13 amino acids. The CDR3 DNA reads TGCAGCGTTGATTTGGGCCCAGACAATGAGCAGTTCTTC. It encodes CSVDLGPDNEQFF.

The V and J genes are TRBV12-3 or TRBV12-4 and TRBJ1-1; TRBD1 matches 7 bases. V lost 1 base, J lost 1 base, and 0 bases stayed unmatched. The CDR3 has 14 residues. This CDR3 reads CASSLGQGNTEAFF. In DNA, the CDR3 is TGTGCCAGCAGTTTAGGACAGGGGAACACTGAAGCTTTCTTT.

The chain uses TRBV24-1 and TRBJ2-5; 8 bases fit TRBD2. This CDR3 has 14 amino acids. Germline CDR1 reads KGHDR; CDR2 reads SFDVKD. Trimming removed 3 bases from V and 3 bases from J; junction bases left unmatched: 2. The CDR3 nucleotides are TGTGCCACCAGTGATCCCGGGGGGGAAGAGACCCAGTACTTC. Encoded protein: CATSDPGGEETQYF.

This clonotype ranks as medium-sized. V and J are TRBV6-1 and TRBJ2-7, with 10 positions matching TRBD1. The CDR3 is made up of 14 amino acids. Germline lookup yields CDR1 MNHNS and CDR2 SASEGT. Trimming at V came to 6 bases and at J to 3 bases, leaving 5 bases not matched to a gene. The CDR3 sequence is CASRTGTGVYEQYF. DNA for the CDR3: TGTGCCAGCAGAACGGGGACAGGGGTCTACGAGCAGTACTTC.

The chain joins TRBV20-1 to TRBJ1-4; D ambiguous. The CDR3 is 14 residues long. V was shortened by 3 bases and J by 0 bases, with 8 bases between the two germline ends. Germline lookup yields CDR1 DFQATT and CDR2 SNEGSKA (reference sequence). The chain's CDR3 is CSASPAATNEKLFF. DNA of the CDR3: TGCAGTGCTAGTCCCGCGGCAACTAATGAAAAACTGTTTTTT.

This chain uses TRBV20-1 with TRBJ1-1; 9 nucleotides agree with TRBD1. This CDR3 is built from 12 residues. Germline assignment: CDR1 DFQATT and CDR2 SNEGSKA (reference sequence). V trimming: 6 bases; J trimming: 1 base; junction bases outside the gene matches: 0. The CDR3 loop is CSADRGNTEAFF. The CDR3 region has the DNA TGCAGTGCGGACAGGGGGAACACTGAAGCTTTCTTT.

This clonotype was counted only a few times. This chain uses TRBV12-3 or TRBV12-4 with TRBJ2-7; TRBD2 agrees at 11 bases. This CDR3 is built from 15 residues. Trimming removed 3 bases from V and 3 bases from J; junction bases left unmatched: 4. The DNA for the CDR3 is TGTGCCAGCAGTTTGGGACTAGCGGCAGACTACGAGCAGTACTTC. Protein sequence: CASSLGLAADYEQYF.

The chain couples TRBV20-1 to TRBJ2-2; 7 nucleotides match TRBD1. The length of the CDR3 is 17 residues. J was trimmed by 0 bases and V by 0 bases; bases with no gene match: 7. CDR1 is DFQATT and CDR2 is SNEGSKA in the germline V gene (reference sequence). The CDR3 DNA reads TGCAGTGCTAGAGATCTCAGGGGGATCACGAACACCGGGGAGCTGTTTTTT. Its protein product is CSARDLRGITNTGELFF.